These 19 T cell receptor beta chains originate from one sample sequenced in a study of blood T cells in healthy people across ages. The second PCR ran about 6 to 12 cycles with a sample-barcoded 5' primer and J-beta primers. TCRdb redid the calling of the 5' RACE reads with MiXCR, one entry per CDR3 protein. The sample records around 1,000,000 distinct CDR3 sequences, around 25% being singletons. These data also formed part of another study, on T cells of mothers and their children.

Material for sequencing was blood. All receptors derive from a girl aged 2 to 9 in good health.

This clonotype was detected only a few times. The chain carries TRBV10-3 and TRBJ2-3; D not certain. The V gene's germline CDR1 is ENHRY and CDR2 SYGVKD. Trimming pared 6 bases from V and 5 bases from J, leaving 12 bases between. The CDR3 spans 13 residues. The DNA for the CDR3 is TGTGCCATCAGCGGCCAGCAGAGAGATACGCAGTATTTT. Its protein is CAISGQQRDTQYF.

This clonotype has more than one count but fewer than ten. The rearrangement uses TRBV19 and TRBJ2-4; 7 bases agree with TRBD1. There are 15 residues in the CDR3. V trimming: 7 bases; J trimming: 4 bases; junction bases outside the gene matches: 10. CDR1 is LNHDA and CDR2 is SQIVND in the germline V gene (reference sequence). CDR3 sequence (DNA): TGTGCCAGTACCTCCGGGACAGCTATTAAAAACATTCAGTACTTC. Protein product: CASTSGTAIKNIQYF.

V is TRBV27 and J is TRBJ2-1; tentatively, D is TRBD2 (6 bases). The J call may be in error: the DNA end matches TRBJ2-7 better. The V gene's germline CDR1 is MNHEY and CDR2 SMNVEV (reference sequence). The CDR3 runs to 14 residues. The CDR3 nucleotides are TGTGCCAGTCGTAACGAGGGACTTTCCTACGAGCAGTACTTC. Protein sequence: CASRNEGLSYEQYF.

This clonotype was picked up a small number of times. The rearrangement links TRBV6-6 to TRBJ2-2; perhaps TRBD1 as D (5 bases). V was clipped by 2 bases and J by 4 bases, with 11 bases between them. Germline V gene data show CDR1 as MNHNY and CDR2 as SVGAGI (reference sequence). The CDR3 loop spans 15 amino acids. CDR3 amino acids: CASSYIGVGTGELFF. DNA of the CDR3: TGTGCCAGCAGTTACATAGGGGTTGGCACCGGGGAGCTGTTTTTT.

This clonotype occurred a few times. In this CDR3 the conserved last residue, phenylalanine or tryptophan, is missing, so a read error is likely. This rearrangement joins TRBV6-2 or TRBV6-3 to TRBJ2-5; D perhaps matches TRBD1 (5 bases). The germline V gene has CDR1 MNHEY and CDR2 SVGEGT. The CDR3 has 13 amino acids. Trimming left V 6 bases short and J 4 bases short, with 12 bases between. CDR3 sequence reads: CASRYRPSETQYL. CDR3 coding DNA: TGTGCCAGCAGGTACAGGCCTTCAGAGACCCAGTACCTC.

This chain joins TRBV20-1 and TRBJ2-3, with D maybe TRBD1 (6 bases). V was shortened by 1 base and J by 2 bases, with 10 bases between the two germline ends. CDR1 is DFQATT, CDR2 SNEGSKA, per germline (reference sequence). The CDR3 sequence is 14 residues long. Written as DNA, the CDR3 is TGCAGTGCTAGAGCTGACAGGCCCACAGATACGCAGTATTTT. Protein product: CSARADRPTDTQYF.

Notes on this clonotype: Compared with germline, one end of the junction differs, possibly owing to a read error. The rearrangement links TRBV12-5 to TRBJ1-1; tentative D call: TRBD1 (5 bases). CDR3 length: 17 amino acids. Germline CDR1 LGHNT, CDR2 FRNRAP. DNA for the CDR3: TGTGCCAGTGGTTGTTGGGAGACAGAGCTAATGAACACTGAAGCTTTCTTT. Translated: CASGCWETELMNTEAFF.

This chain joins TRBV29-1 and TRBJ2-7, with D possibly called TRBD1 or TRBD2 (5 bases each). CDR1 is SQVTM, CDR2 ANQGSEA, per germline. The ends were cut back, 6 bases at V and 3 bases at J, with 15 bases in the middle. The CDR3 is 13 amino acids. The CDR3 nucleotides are TGCAGCGTGCCGGGACCTAACATCTACGAGCAGTACTTC. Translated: CSVPGPNIYEQYF.

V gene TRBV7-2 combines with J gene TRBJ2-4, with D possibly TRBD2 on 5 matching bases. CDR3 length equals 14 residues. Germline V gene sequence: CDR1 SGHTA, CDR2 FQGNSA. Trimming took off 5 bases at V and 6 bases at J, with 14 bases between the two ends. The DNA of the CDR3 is TGTGCCAGCAGCCGAACACGAGGGTTAAACATTCAGTACTTC. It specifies CASSRTRGLNIQYF.

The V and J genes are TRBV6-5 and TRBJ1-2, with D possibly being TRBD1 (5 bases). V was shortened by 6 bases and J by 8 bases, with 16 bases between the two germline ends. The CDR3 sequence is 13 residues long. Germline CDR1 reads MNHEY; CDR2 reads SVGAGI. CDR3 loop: CASSPTAPGGYTF. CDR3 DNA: TGTGCCAGCAGCCCGACAGCTCCGGGGGGCTACACCTTC.

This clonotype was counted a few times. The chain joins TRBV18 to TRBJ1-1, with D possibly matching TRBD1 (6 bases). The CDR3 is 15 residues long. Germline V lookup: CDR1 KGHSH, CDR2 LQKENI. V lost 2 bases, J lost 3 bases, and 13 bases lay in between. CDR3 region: CASSPIRGSDTEAFF. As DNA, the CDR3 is TGTGCCAGCTCACCAATCAGGGGTTCGGACACTGAAGCTTTCTTT.

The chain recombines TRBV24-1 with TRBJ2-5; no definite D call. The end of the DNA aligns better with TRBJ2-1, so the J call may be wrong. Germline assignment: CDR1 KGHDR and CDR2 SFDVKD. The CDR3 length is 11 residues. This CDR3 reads CATGRSYEQFF. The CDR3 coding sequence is TGTGCCACCGGTCGATCCTATGAGCAGTTCTTC.

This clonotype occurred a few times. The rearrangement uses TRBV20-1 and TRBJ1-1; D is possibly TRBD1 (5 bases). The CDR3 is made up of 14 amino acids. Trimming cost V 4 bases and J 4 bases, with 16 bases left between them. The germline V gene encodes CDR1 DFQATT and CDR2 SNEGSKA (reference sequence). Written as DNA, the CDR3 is TGCAGTGCTACCCGGATGGGGGAGCTCACTGAAGCTTTCTTT. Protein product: CSATRMGELTEAFF.

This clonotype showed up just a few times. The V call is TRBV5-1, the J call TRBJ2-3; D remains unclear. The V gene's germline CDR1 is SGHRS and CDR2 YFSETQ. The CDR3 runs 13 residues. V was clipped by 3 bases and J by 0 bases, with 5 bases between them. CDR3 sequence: CASSSISTDTQYF. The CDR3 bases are TGCGCCAGCAGCTCGATCAGCACAGATACGCAGTATTTT.

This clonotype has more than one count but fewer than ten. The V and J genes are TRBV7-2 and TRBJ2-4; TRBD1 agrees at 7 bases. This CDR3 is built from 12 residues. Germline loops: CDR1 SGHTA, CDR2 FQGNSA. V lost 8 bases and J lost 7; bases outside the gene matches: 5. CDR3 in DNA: TGTGCCAGCGGCAGGGGGTCTAACATTCAGTACTTC. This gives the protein CASGRGSNIQYF.

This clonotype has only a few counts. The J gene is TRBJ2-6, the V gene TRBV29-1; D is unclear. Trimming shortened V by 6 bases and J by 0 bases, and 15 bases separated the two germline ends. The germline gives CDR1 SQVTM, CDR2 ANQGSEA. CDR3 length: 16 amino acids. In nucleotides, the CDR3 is TGCAGCGTAACCAATCAGAAAATCTCTGGGGCCAACGTCCTGACTTTC. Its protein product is CSVTNQKISGANVLTF.

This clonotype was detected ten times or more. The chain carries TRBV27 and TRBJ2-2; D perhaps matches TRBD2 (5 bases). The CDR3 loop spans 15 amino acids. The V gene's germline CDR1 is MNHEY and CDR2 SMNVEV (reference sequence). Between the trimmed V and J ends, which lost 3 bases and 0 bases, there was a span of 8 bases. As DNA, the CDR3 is TGTGCCAGCAGTTTGGCGGGCCCGAACACCGGGGAGCTGTTTTTT. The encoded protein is CASSLAGPNTGELFF.

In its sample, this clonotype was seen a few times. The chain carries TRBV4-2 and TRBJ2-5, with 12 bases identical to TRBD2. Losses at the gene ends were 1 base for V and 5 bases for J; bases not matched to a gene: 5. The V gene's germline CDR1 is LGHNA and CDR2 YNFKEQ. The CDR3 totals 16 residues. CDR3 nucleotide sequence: TGTGCCAGCAGCCAAGCTAGCGGGGGGGCTCACGAGACCCAGTACTTC. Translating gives CASSQASGGAHETQYF.

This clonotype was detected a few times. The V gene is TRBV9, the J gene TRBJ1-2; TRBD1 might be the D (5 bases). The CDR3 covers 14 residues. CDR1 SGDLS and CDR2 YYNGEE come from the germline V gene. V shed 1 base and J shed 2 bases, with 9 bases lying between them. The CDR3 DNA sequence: TGTGCCAGCAGCGTAACCGAGGGGAACTATGGCTACACCTTC. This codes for CASSVTEGNYGYTF.